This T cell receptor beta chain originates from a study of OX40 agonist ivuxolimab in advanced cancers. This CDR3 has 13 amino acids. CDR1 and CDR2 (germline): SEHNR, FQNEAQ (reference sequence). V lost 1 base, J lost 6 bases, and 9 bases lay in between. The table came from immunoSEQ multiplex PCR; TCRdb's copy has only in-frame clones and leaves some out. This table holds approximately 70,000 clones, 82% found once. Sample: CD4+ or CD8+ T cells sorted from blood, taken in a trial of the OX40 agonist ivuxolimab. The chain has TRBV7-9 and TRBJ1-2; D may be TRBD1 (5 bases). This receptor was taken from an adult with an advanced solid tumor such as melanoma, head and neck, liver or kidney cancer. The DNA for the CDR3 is TGTGCCAGCAGCTTAGGCAGGGTGGATGGCTACACCTTC. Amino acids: CASSLGRVDGYTF.